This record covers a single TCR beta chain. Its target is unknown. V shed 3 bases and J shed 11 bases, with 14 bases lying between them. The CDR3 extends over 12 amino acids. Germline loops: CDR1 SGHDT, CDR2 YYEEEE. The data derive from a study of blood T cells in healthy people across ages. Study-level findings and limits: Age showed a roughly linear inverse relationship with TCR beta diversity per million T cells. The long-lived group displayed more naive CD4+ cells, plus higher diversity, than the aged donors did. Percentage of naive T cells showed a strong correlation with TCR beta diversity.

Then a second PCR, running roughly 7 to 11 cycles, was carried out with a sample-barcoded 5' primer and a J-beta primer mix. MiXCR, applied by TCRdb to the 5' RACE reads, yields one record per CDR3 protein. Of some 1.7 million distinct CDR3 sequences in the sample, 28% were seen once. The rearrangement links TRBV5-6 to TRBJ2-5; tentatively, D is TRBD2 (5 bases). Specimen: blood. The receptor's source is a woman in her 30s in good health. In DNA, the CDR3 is TGTGCCAGCAGCTCTTGGGAGATAGAGCAGTACTTC. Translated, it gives CASSSWEIEQYF.